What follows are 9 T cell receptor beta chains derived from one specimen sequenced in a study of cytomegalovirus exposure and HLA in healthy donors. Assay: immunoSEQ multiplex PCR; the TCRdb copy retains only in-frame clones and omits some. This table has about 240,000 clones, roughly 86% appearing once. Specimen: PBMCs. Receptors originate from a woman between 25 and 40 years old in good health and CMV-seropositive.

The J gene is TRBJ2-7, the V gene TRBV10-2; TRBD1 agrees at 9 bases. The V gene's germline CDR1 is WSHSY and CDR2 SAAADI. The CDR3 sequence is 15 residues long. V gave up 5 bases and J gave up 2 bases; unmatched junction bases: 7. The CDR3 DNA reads TGCGCCAGCAGTATTGAAAGGGACAGGGCCTACGAGCAGTACTTC. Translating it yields CASSIERDRAYEQYF.

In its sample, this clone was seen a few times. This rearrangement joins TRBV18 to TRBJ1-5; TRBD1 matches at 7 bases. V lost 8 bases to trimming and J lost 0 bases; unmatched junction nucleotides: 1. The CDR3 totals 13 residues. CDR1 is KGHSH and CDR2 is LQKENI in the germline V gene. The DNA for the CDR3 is TGTGCCAGCGGGACAGTTAGCAATCAGCCCCAGCATTTT. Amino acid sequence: CASGTVSNQPQHF.

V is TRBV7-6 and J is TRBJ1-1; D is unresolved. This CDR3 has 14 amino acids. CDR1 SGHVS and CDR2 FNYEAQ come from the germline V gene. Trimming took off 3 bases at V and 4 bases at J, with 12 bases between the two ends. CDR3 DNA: TGTGCCAGCAGCTTGACCAGGTATGGCACTGAAGCTTTCTTT. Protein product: CASSLTRYGTEAFF.

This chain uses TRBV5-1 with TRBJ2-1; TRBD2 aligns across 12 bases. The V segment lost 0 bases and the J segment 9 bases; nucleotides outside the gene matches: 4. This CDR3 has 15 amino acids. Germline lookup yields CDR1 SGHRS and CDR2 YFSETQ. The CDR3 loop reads CASSLGASGRAEQFF. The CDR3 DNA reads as TGCGCCAGCAGCTTGGGGGCTAGCGGGAGGGCTGAGCAGTTCTTC. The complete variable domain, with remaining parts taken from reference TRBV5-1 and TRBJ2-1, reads KAGVTQTPRYLIKTRGQQVTLSCSPISGHRSVSWYQQTPGQGLQFLFEYFSETQRNKGNFPGRFSGRQFSNSRSEMNVSTLELGDSALYLCASSLGASGRAEQFFGPGTRLTVL.

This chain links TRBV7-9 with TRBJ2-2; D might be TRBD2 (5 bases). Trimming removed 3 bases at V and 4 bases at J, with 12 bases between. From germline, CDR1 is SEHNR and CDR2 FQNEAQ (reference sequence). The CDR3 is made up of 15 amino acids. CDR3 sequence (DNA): TGTGCCAGCAGCTTTAGGACTTCATTCACCGGGGAGCTGTTTTTT. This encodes CASSFRTSFTGELFF.

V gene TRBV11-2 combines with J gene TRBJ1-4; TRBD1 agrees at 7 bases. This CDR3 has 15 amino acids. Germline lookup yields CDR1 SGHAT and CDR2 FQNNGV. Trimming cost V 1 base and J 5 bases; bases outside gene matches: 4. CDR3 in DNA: TGTGCCAGCAGCTTAGGACAGGGTGGGAATGAAAAACTGTTTTTT. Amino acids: CASSLGQGGNEKLFF.

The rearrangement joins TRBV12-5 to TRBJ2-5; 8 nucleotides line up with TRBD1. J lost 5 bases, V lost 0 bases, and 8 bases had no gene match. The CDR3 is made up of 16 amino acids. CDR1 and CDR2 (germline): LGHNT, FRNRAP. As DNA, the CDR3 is TGTGCTAGTGGTTTGGTGTTGGCAGGGGGCTCGGAGACCCAGTACTTC. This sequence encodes CASGLVLAGGSETQYF.

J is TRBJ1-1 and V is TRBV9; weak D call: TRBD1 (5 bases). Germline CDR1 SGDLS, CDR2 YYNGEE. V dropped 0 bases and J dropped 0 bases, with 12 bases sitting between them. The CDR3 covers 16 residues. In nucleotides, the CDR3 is TGTGCCAGCAGCGTAGGAGTGGGGCTTATGAACACTGAAGCTTTCTTT. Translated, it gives CASSVGVGLMNTEAFF.

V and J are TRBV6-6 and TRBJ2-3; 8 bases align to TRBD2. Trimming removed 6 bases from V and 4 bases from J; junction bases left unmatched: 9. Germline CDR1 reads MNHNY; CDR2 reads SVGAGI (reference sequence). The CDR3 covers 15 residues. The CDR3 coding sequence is TGTGCCAGCAGCCTCGCACTAGCGGAACCAGATACGCAGTATTTT. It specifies CASSLALAEPDTQYF.